This T cell receptor beta chain was profiled in a study of T-cell reconstitution after alpha-beta-depleted transplantation in children. Notes on the study in general: It was reported that alpha-beta T cells came from several hundred expanded graft clones (about two months after transplant).

The CDR3 runs to 16 residues. V was pared by 3 bases and J by 5 bases, with 9 bases of the junction left unmatched. Germline V gives CDR1 MGHDK, CDR2 SYGVNS. Preparation of the TCRbeta library used unique molecular identifiers. TCRdb recomputed calls from the PCR reads with MiXCR, one row per CDR3 protein. In the table there are approximately 250,000 distinct CDR3 sequences, around 25% of which are singletons. This clonotype has ten or more counts. As yet, its antigen is unknown. This chain connects TRBV25-1 to TRBJ2-5, with 10 bases that match TRBD1. This receptor was obtained from a girl aged 2 to 9 with Fanconi anemia, due to receive a stem cell transplant. This specimen was PBMCs, taken before TCRalphabeta/CD19-depleted stem cell transplant. The CDR3 reads CASSERLTGGRETQYF. In DNA form, the CDR3 reads TGTGCCAGCAGTGAGCGACTGACAGGGGGCAGGGAGACCCAGTACTTC.